The 12 T cell receptor beta chains below all came from one sample that was sequenced in a study of shared clonotypes between healthy human individuals. The data were produced by immunoSEQ multiplex PCR, yet TCRdb's version contains in-frame clones alone and is incomplete. This table holds roughly 530,000 clones, roughly 95% found once. Sequencing was carried out using naive CD4+ T cells sorted from blood. Subset in this sample: CD45RA+ positively selected. The receptor source for this set is a woman between 25 and 40 years old in good health.

The genes are TRBV19 and TRBJ1-6; weak D call: TRBD1 (5 bases). Germline CDR1 and CDR2: LNHDA and SQIVND (reference sequence). Between the trimmed V and J ends, which lost 3 bases and 11 bases, there was a span of 11 bases. The CDR3 is 13 residues long. The chain's CDR3 is CASSIGVQAPLHF. CDR3 sequence (DNA): TGTGCCAGTAGTATTGGTGTACAGGCACCCCTCCACTTT.

This sequence joins TRBV5-6 and TRBJ2-7; possibly TRBD1 or TRBD2 for D (6 bases each). Between the trimmed V and J ends, which lost 2 bases and 1 base, there was a span of 22 bases. The germline V gene encodes CDR1 SGHDT and CDR2 YYEEEE. The CDR3 is 18 amino acids. The CDR3, as DNA: TGTGCCAGCAGCTTAGCACCTTGGGGGGCCCCTTCTTCCTACGAGCAGTACTTC. Translating it yields CASSLAPWGAPSSYEQYF. The whole variable domain, filled in from reference TRBV5-6 and TRBJ2-7, reads DAGVTQSPTHLIKTRGQQVTLRCSPKSGHDTVSWYQQALGQGPQFIFQYYEEEERQRGNFPDRFSGHQFPNYSSELNVNALLLGDSALYLCASSLAPWGAPSSYEQYFGPGTRLTVT.

This chain connects TRBV5-1 to TRBJ1-2, with TRBD1 as a possible D gene (6 bases). CDR1 SGHRS and CDR2 YFSETQ come from the germline V gene. The CDR3 is 13 amino acids. Trimming took off 3 bases at V and 3 bases at J, with 9 bases between the two ends. The CDR3 is CASSWRQDYGYTF. The CDR3 nucleotides read TGCGCCAGCAGCTGGAGACAGGACTATGGCTACACCTTC.

The chain has TRBV19 and TRBJ2-1; 11 bases are a match to TRBD2. Germline-derived CDR1 and CDR2 are LNHDA and SQIVND (reference sequence). CDR3 size: 16 residues. V shed 4 bases, J shed 9 bases, and the junction held 11 bases outside the gene matches. CDR3 sequence reads: CASSTEIAGGFGEQFF. CDR3 sequence (DNA): TGTGCCAGTAGTACGGAGATAGCGGGAGGGTTCGGTGAGCAGTTCTTC. Full variable domain (missing parts from reference TRBV19 and TRBJ2-1): DGGITQSPKYLFRKEGQNVTLSCEQNLNHDAMYWYRQDPGQGLRLIYYSQIVNDFQKGDIAEGYSVSREKKESFPLTVTSAQKNPTAFYLCASSTEIAGGFGEQFFGPGTRLTVL.

The chain combines TRBV5-1 with TRBJ2-1; 10 nucleotides agree with TRBD2. Germline assignment: CDR1 SGHRS and CDR2 YFSETQ. The CDR3 is 16 amino acids. Trimming removed 4 bases from V and 4 bases from J; junction bases left unmatched: 8. CDR3 sequence (DNA): TGCGCCAGCAGCCGAAGGGGACTAGCGCAATACAATGAGCAGTTCTTC. It specifies CASSRRGLAQYNEQFF.

V is TRBV7-8 and J is TRBJ1-3; 7 nucleotides agree with TRBD1. V gave up 1 base and J gave up 0 bases; unmatched junction bases: 6. The CDR3 is 17 residues long. Germline values: CDR1 SGHVS, CDR2 FQNEAQ. CDR3 sequence: CASSLGDRVGSGNTIYF. CDR3 in DNA: TGTGCCAGCAGCTTAGGCGACAGGGTCGGCTCTGGAAACACCATATATTTT.

V and J are TRBV4-1 and TRBJ1-6; 9 bases fit TRBD1. V lost 3 bases and J lost 3; bases outside the gene matches: 15. The CDR3 sequence is 20 residues long. CDR1 is MGHRA and CDR2 is YSYEKL in the germline V gene. CDR3 nucleotides: TGCGCCAGCAGCCAGTGGACAGGGGCCCTGCAGGATATCTATAATTCACCCCTCCACTTT. Its translation is CASSQWTGALQDIYNSPLHF.

CDR3 in amino acids: CASSLRPSGASYEQYF. The CDR3 region has the DNA TGCGCCAGCAGCCTCCGTCCCAGCGGGGCCTCCTACGAGCAGTACTTC. The J gene is TRBJ2-7, the V gene TRBV4-1; 7 bases match TRBD2. The CDR3 runs 16 residues. Germline CDR1 is MGHRA and CDR2 is YSYEKL. V gave up 4 bases and J gave up 0 bases; unmatched junction bases: 9.

V gene TRBV2 combines with J gene TRBJ1-5, with 8 bases that match TRBD1. Losses at the gene ends were 6 bases for V and 3 bases for J; bases not matched to a gene: 10. The CDR3 is 16 amino acids. Germline lookup yields CDR1 SNHLY and CDR2 FYNNEI. The DNA for the CDR3 is TGTGCCAGCAGCGAATCCACAGGGGGAAACAATCAGCCCCAGCATTTT. Its translation: CASSESTGGNNQPQHF. Based on the CDR3 plus reference TRBV2 and TRBJ1-5, the full variable domain is EPEVTQTPSHQVTQMGQEVILRCVPISNHLYFYWYRQILGQKVEFLVSFYNNEISEKSEIFDDQFSVERPDGSNFTLKIRSTKLEDSAMYFCASSESTGGNNQPQHFGDGTRLSIL.

The rearrangement uses TRBV6-5 and TRBJ2-5, with a possible D match to TRBD2 (7 bases). This CDR3 comprises 14 residues. V was pared by 6 bases and J by 4 bases, with 15 bases between. Germline V gene lookup returns CDR1 MNHEY and CDR2 SVGAGI. The CDR3 sequence is CASRDPGGGETQYF. CDR3 in DNA: TGTGCCAGCAGAGACCCGGGGGGCGGAGAGACCCAGTACTTC.

V is TRBV12-5 and J is TRBJ2-2, with a possible D match to TRBD2 (5 bases). Germline V gives CDR1 LGHNT, CDR2 FRNRAP. This CDR3 region has 13 residues. V was clipped by 8 bases and J by 7 bases, with 14 bases between them. DNA of the CDR3: TGTGCTAGTCGTAGGGAGTGGGGCGGGGAGCTGTTTTTT. Translated, it gives CASRREWGGELFF.

The chain combines TRBV28 with TRBJ2-7; D is tentatively TRBD1 or TRBD2 (5 bases each). The CDR3 loop spans 16 amino acids. Trimming removed 6 bases from V and 0 bases from J, with 18 bases in between. CDR1 and CDR2 from the germline V gene are MDHEN and SYDVKM. CDR3 residues: CASRSPTGLSSYEQYF. CDR3 DNA sequence: TGTGCCAGCAGGTCCCCGACGGGGCTCAGCTCCTACGAGCAGTACTTC.